This T cell receptor (beta chain) was sequenced during a study of sequential checkpoint blockade in melanoma. Across the study: First-line arms were nivolumab then ipilimumab, or the reverse, randomized 1:1.

Using immunoSEQ multiplex PCR, the repertoire was profiled, and TCRdb retains in-frame clones only, with some absent. This table holds 17,000 or so clones, approximately 66% found once. V dropped 0 bases and J dropped 7 bases, with 17 bases sitting between them. This CDR3 is 16 amino acids long. Per germline, CDR1 SGHTS and CDR2 YDEGEE. Treatment defined: randomized to nivolumab then ipilimumab (arm A) or the reverse (arm B). DNA-damaging chemotherapy had not been given to any patient beforehand. From thawed PBMCs, live CD3+CD8+ cells negative for CD19 and CD56 were sorted. This clone was counted once.

The chain recombines TRBV5-8 with TRBJ2-1; D possibly corresponds to TRBD2 (5 bases). Sequencing used CD8+ T cells sorted from blood (inferred from file names), obtained from a patient given nivolumab and ipilimumab in sequence. The clonotype was recovered from a human donor with melanoma. In DNA form, the CDR3 reads TGTGCCAGCAGCTTGGCCGAACAACTCCCGGGGAATGAGCAGTTCTTC. Its translation is CASSLAEQLPGNEQFF.